This TCR beta chain was sequenced during a study of cytomegalovirus exposure and HLA in healthy donors. Study-wide findings and caveats: In an earlier analysis, in roughly 600 donors, most V segments appeared productive either ~87% or ~30% of the time. Follow-up analysis later connected one missense variant in DCLRE1C with trimming of TCR beta V- and J-genes. 16,951 TCR beta sequences were associated with HLA alleles at 0.05 false discovery rate in a later analysis.

PCR primers comprised 60 Vbeta and 13 Jbeta primers. Sequencing used immunoSEQ multiplex PCR; TCRdb keeps in-frame clones, though not all of them. The repertoire holds 98,000 or so clones, around three quarters seen once, with 16% in the top ten. This clone was seen only once. Its target is unknown. The sample consisted of PBMCs. This clonotype originated in a man in his sixties in good health and CMV-seropositive.

The CDR3 loop reads CASSYADSSGANVLTF. The CDR3 nucleotides read TGTGCCAGCAGTTACGCGGACAGCTCTGGGGCCAACGTCCTGACTTTC. The V call is TRBV6-5, the J call TRBJ2-6, with TRBD1 as a possible D gene (6 bases). The germline CDR1 and CDR2 sequences are MNHEY and SVGAGI. Between the trimmed V and J ends, which lost 2 bases and 0 bases, there was a span of 8 bases. There are 16 residues in the CDR3.